These 20 T cell receptor beta chains were all obtained from the same sample, sequenced in a study of CD8+ T cells in alopecia areata. After isolation, RNA underwent reverse transcription to generate cDNA as the sequencing template. The repertoire was sequenced with immunoSEQ multiplex PCR; TCRdb's copy has only in-frame clones and lacks some. The top ten clones hold roughly 0.92% of a sample with over 110,000 clones, 45% to 60% of them seen once. The input for sequencing was CD4+ T cells sorted from blood, taken at week 0. All receptors derive from a human donor with alopecia areata.

This sequence joins TRBV7-9 and TRBJ2-5; unclear D gene. Trimming removed 5 bases at V and 5 bases at J, with 9 bases between. Germline assignment: CDR1 SEHNR and CDR2 FQNEAQ (reference sequence). The CDR3 runs to 12 residues. The CDR3 protein is CASSPLRETQYF. CDR3 DNA: TGTGCCAGCAGCCCCCTCAGGGAGACCCAGTACTTC.

The chain employs TRBV29-1 and TRBJ2-2; 10 bases align to TRBD1. The CDR3 sequence is 16 residues long. J gave up 1 base and V 5 bases, and 7 bases lay outside the gene matches. CDR1 is SQVTM and CDR2 is ANQGSEA in the germline V gene. CDR3 amino acids: CSVPRQGALNTGELFF. DNA of the CDR3: TGCAGCGTTCCCAGACAGGGGGCCTTGAACACCGGGGAGCTGTTTTTT.

This clone was found many times. This chain connects TRBV2 to TRBJ1-2; possible D gene TRBD1, 6 bases. The CDR3 runs 13 residues. The germline V gene encodes CDR1 SNHLY and CDR2 FYNNEI. Trimming took 7 bases from V and 7 from J, leaving 16 bases between them. The CDR3 here is CASNTGRSAGYTF. DNA of the CDR3: TGTGCCAGCAACACAGGGAGGTCGGCTGGCTACACCTTC.

The chain recombines TRBV9 with TRBJ1-6; D unclear. The V gene's germline CDR1 is SGDLS and CDR2 YYNGEE. The CDR3 is made up of 14 amino acids. Trimming pared 4 bases from V and 4 bases from J, leaving 9 bases between. The CDR3 nucleotides are TGTGCCAGCAGCCCCCAGCAGTATAATTCACCCCTCCACTTT. Translation gives CASSPQQYNSPLHF.

J is TRBJ2-7 and V is TRBV29-1, with a weak D call TRBD1 (5 bases). CDR3 length: 13 amino acids. CDR1 and CDR2 from the germline V gene are SQVTM and ANQGSEA. The V end was cut by 4 bases, the J end by 4 bases, with 14 bases between. CDR3 sequence: CSVVQGKAYEQYF. CDR3 DNA: TGCAGCGTTGTCCAGGGAAAAGCGTACGAGCAGTACTTC.

This clone was recorded a few times. This chain's CDR3 is CSGARDSTNEQFF. CDR3 bases: TGCAGCGGCGCTCGGGACTCCACAAATGAGCAGTTCTTC. The chain has TRBV29-1 and TRBJ2-1; a possible D gene is TRBD2 (6 bases). The germline V gene has CDR1 SQVTM and CDR2 ANQGSEA. Between the trimmed V and J ends, which lost 7 bases and 7 bases, there was a span of 17 bases. This CDR3 contains 13 residues.

The genes are TRBV30 and TRBJ1-4; D not resolved. CDR3 length: 12 residues. Germline CDR1 reads GTSNPN; CDR2 reads SVGIG (reference sequence). The V end was cut by 0 bases, the J end by 14 bases, with 13 bases between. CDR3 amino acids: CAWSVRLTTLFF. The CDR3 region has the DNA TGTGCCTGGAGTGTACGGCTGACAACGCTGTTTTTT.

This clone was seen only a few times. The chain uses TRBV5-1 and TRBJ2-1; no clear D. CDR3 length: 12 residues. Per germline, CDR1 SGHRS and CDR2 YFSETQ. V gave up 4 bases and J gave up 3 bases, with 5 bases separating them. The CDR3 spells CASSVDYNEQFF. CDR3 in DNA: TGCGCCAGCAGCGTGGACTACAATGAGCAGTTCTTC. The whole variable domain, remainder taken from reference TRBV5-1 and TRBJ2-1, is KAGVTQTPRYLIKTRGQQVTLSCSPISGHRSVSWYQQTPGQGLQFLFEYFSETQRNKGNFPGRFSGRQFSNSRSEMNVSTLELGDSALYLCASSVDYNEQFFGPGTRLTVL.

J is TRBJ2-7 and V is TRBV5-1; D unclear. The CDR3 covers 12 residues. V was pared by 4 bases and J by 6 bases, with 11 bases between. CDR1 is SGHRS, CDR2 YFSETQ, per germline. CDR3 DNA: TGCGCCAGCAGCCGGGCCCCTCGCGAGCAGTACTTC. Translating it yields CASSRAPREQYF.

There are a few counts of this clone. V usage is TRBV6-5 and J usage is TRBJ1-4, with TRBD1 matching 9 bases. V was pared by 0 bases and J by 5 bases, with 4 bases of the junction left unmatched. Germline-derived CDR1 and CDR2 are MNHEY and SVGAGI. The CDR3 is 16 amino acids. This CDR3 is CASSYSWTGVNEKLFF. For the CDR3, the DNA is TGTGCCAGCAGTTACTCCTGGACAGGGGTGAATGAAAAACTGTTTTTT.

The rearrangement joins TRBV29-1 to TRBJ1-2; D perhaps matches TRBD1 (5 bases). V lost 4 bases, J lost 4 bases, and 13 bases lay in between. The CDR3 has 13 residues. Germline-derived CDR1 and CDR2 are SQVTM and ANQGSEA. The CDR3 DNA follows: TGCAGCGTTGTCGGGCAGGGAAGCTATGGCTACACCTTC. Its translation is CSVVGQGSYGYTF.

CDR3 region: CASSPGLAGDGELFF. The CDR3 region has the DNA TGTGCCAGCTCCCCCGGACTAGCGGGAGACGGGGAGCTGTTTTTT. This chain connects TRBV11-2 to TRBJ2-2, with 13 positions matching TRBD2. The length of the CDR3 is 15 residues. J lost 7 bases, V lost 8 bases, and 7 bases had no gene match. Germline CDR1 reads SGHAT; CDR2 reads FQNNGV. The full variable domain, completed using reference TRBV11-2 and TRBJ2-2, is EAGVAQSPRYKIIEKRQSVAFWCNPISGHATLYWYQQILGQGPKLLIQFQNNGVVDDSQLPKDRFSAERLKGVDSTLKIQPAKLEDSAVYLCASSPGLAGDGELFFGEGSRLTVL.

The chain is built from TRBV9 and TRBJ2-1; TRBD2 might be the D (8 bases). This CDR3 has 19 residues. Trimming stripped 3 bases from V and 0 bases from J, with 22 bases between. Germline V lookup: CDR1 SGDLS, CDR2 YYNGEE. CDR3 sequence (DNA): TGTGCCAGCAGCGAACCCGGGACTAGGGGGGACAGCTCCTACAATGAGCAGTTCTTC. Translating it yields CASSEPGTRGDSSYNEQFF.

The gene calls are TRBV30 and TRBJ2-7; 7 nucleotides line up with TRBD2. Germline lookup yields CDR1 GTSNPN and CDR2 SVGIG (reference sequence). This CDR3 is built from 12 residues. After removal of 5 bases from V and 6 bases from J, the junction contained 7 bases not matched to a gene. The CDR3 region has the DNA TGTGCCTGGTGGGAGGGAGTGATCGAGCAGTACTTC. Encoded protein: CAWWEGVIEQYF. The full variable domain, with the rest looked up from reference TRBV30 and TRBJ2-7, is SQTIHQWPATLVQPVGSPLSLECTVEGTSNPNLYWYRQAAGRGLQLLFYSVGIGQISSEVPQNLSASRPQDRQFILSSKKLLLSDSGFYLCAWWEGVIEQYFGPGTRLTVT.

The chain combines TRBV6-5 with TRBJ2-1, with 13 bases aligning to TRBD2. J was trimmed by 6 bases and V by 1 base; bases with no gene match: 3. This CDR3 contains 16 residues. The germline V gene encodes CDR1 MNHEY and CDR2 SVGAGI. The CDR3 protein is CASSYFRTSGSNEQFF. CDR3 nucleotide sequence: TGTGCCAGCAGTTACTTCCGGACTAGCGGGAGCAATGAGCAGTTCTTC.

V usage is TRBV29-1 and J usage is TRBJ2-3; weak D call: TRBD2 (7 bases). Germline V gene sequence: CDR1 SQVTM, CDR2 ANQGSEA. The V gene lost 7 bases and the J gene lost 3 bases, with 14 bases spanning the gap. The CDR3 totals 13 residues. The CDR3 loop reads CSAEGGGTDTQYF. CDR3 DNA sequence: TGCAGCGCTGAGGGAGGGGGAACAGATACGCAGTATTTT.

V is TRBV14 and J is TRBJ2-2; D remains ambiguous. This CDR3 is 14 amino acids long. The V end lost 6 bases, the J end lost 2 bases, and 10 bases lay between the germline ends. Germline-derived CDR1 and CDR2 are SGHDN and FVKESK. CDR3 DNA: TGTGCCAGCAGGTCAATTTTAAACACCGGGGAGCTGTTTTTT. Translated: CASRSILNTGELFF. Drawing the rest from reference TRBV14 and TRBJ2-2, the complete variable domain is EAGVTQFPSHSVIEKGQTVTLRCDPISGHDNLYWYRRVMGKEIKFLLHFVKESKQDESGMPNNRFLAERTGGTYSTLKVQPAELEDSGVYFCASRSILNTGELFFGEGSRLTVL.

The chain is built from TRBV25-1 and TRBJ1-2; 9 nucleotides align to TRBD1. V shed 4 bases, J shed 2 bases, and the junction held 2 bases outside the gene matches. The CDR3 has 14 residues. Germline V gene sequence: CDR1 MGHDK, CDR2 SYGVNS. The CDR3 here is CASSAGTGNYGYTF. The CDR3 bases are TGTGCCAGCAGTGCCGGGACAGGGAACTATGGCTACACCTTC.

The table lists this clone with a few counts. The chain couples TRBV5-1 to TRBJ2-7; tentatively, D is TRBD1 (7 bases). The CDR3 consists of 14 residues. Trimming took off 3 bases at V and 3 bases at J, with 13 bases between the two ends. Germline CDR1 is SGHRS and CDR2 is YFSETQ. The CDR3 here is CASSSQGGLYEQYF. The CDR3 DNA follows: TGCGCCAGCAGCTCGCAGGGGGGCCTCTACGAGCAGTACTTC.

The V call is TRBV7-9, the J call TRBJ2-1; possible D gene TRBD2, 5 bases. Deletions cut 4 bases from V and 7 bases from J, with 8 bases between. The CDR3 runs 12 residues. Looked up from germline, CDR1 is SEHNR and CDR2 is FQNEAQ (reference sequence). CDR3 nucleotide sequence: TGTGCCAGCAGCTCGGGGATGAATGAGCAGTTCTTC. Protein product: CASSSGMNEQFF.